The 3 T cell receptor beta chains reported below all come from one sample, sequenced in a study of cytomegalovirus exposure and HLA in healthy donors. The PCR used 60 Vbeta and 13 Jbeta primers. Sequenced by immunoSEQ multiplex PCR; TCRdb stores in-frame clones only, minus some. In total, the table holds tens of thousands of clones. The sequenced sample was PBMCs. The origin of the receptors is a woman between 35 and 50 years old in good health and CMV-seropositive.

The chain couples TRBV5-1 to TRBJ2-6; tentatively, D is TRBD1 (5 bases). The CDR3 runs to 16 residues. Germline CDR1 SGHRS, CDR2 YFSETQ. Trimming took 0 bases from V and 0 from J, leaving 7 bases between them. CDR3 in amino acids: CASSLGTNSGANVLTF. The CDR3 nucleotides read TGCGCCAGCAGCTTGGGGACAAACTCTGGGGCCAACGTCCTGACTTTC. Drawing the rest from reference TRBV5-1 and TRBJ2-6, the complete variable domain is KAGVTQTPRYLIKTRGQQVTLSCSPISGHRSVSWYQQTPGQGLQFLFEYFSETQRNKGNFPGRFSGRQFSNSRSEMNVSTLELGDSALYLCASSLGTNSGANVLTFGAGSRLTVL.

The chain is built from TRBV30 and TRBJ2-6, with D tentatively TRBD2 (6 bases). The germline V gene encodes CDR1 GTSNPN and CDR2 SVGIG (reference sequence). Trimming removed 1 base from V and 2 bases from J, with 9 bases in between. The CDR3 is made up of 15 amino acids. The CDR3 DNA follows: TGTGCCTGGAGTGGACCTAGCGCTGGGGCCAACGTCCTGACTTTC. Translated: CAWSGPSAGANVLTF.

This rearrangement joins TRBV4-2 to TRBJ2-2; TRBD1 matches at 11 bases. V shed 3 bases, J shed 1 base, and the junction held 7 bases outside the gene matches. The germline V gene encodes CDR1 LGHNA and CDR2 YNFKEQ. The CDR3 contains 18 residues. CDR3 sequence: CASSHTRDRGGNTGELFF. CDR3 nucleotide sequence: TGTGCCAGCAGCCACACCCGGGACAGGGGGGGGAACACCGGGGAGCTGTTTTTT.